The clone carrying this T cell receptor (beta chain) was picked up one time. Its target is not known. The source of the sample is a study of TIL therapy for anti-PD-1-resistant metastatic lung cancer. Across the whole study: Tumors were harvested before any PD-1/PD-L1 blockade. Median patient age was 54, ranging roughly 35-85 years. By whole-exome sequencing, median non-synonymous tumor mutation burden was roughly 1.6 mutations per megabase.

The CDR3 is made up of 17 amino acids. The V end lost 6 bases, the J end lost 2 bases, and 22 bases lay between the germline ends. Germline V gene data show CDR1 as MDHEN and CDR2 as SYDVKM. As to time point: pre-treatment sample, taken before nivolumab and TIL therapy. The libraries were made with immunoSEQ v3. Assay: immunoSEQ multiplex PCR; the TCRdb copy retains only in-frame clones and omits some. The sample has approximately 47,000 clones, just over 85% seen once. Study conclusions and caveats: After infusion, TIL clonotypes partly replaced peripheral T cells and declined over months.

This chain joins TRBV28 and TRBJ1-2, with unresolved D. Sequencing was performed on blood, taken at baseline. This clonotype was obtained from a person between 25 and 79 years old with non-small cell lung cancer. CDR3 region: CASSLLEFSARNYGYTF. CDR3 bases: TGTGCCAGCAGCCTACTCGAATTTTCGGCCAGAAACTATGGCTACACCTTC.